The rows below give T cell receptor beta chains drawn from one sample of a study of blood T cell repertoires in COVID-19. The method was immunoSEQ multiplex PCR; TCRdb's version includes in-frame clones alone and lacks a portion of them. The sample consists of 200,000 or so clones, under 90% of them appearing once. Sequencing was performed on peripheral blood. The receptors originated from a man aged 25-45 years with active or convalescent COVID-19. Both conserved end residues are part of each CDR3. D genes are given only for firm matches. The size entry is marked missing in some rows and otherwise reads once, few, many or a size class.

size	D	V	J	CDR3	DNA
-	TRBD1	TRBV9	TRBJ1-1	CASSARTGFTEAFF	TGTGCCAGCAGCGCCAGGACAGGGTTCACTGAAGCTTTCTTT
-	TRBD1	TRBV7-9	TRBJ1-5	CASSSGTGTGQPQHF	TGTGCCAGCAGCTCCGGGACAGGGACCGGTCAGCCCCAGCATTTT
many	-	TRBV28	TRBJ1-1	CASRPGQLNTEAFF	TGTGCCAGCAGGCCGGGACAACTGAACACTGAAGCTTTCTTT
-	TRBD1	TRBV6-1	TRBJ1-6	CASRERTGGVNSPLHF	TGTGCCAGCAGGGAAAGGACAGGGGGCGTTAATTCACCCCTCCACTTT
-	TRBD1	TRBV11-2	TRBJ2-2	CASSPIVGSGGNTGELFF	TGTGCCAGCAGCCCGATAGTAGGGTCAGGGGGCAACACCGGGGAGCTGTTTTTT
-	-	TRBV5-4	TRBJ1-1	CASSYGTMNTEAFF	TGTGCCAGCAGCTACGGGACTATGAACACTGAAGCTTTCTTT
once	TRBD1	TRBV19	TRBJ2-7	CASSPGTGNYEQYF	TGTGCCAGTAGTCCCGGGACAGGGAATTACGAGCAGTACTTC
-	TRBD1	TRBV4-1	TRBJ1-6	CASSQPWDRSYNSPLHF	TGCGCCAGCAGCCAACCCTGGGACAGGAGTTATAATTCACCCCTCCACTTT
-	-	TRBV18	TRBJ2-7	CASSPPAGAEQYF	TGTGCCAGCTCACCACCCGCGGGTGCCGAGCAGTACTTC
-	-	TRBV19	TRBJ1-3	CASTTGQRDTIYF	TGTGCCAGTACCACCGGACAGCGAGACACCATATATTTT
few	-	TRBV10-3	TRBJ1-6	CAIKDGGVSPLHF	TGTGCCATCAAGGACGGGGGAGTTTCACCCCTCCACTTT
many	TRBD2	TRBV10-3	TRBJ2-3	CAISESGTSGSFADTQYF	TGTGCCATCAGTGAGTCGGGGACTAGCGGGAGTTTTGCAGATACGCAGTATTTT
once	-	TRBV9	TRBJ2-2	CASRGGVSNTGELFF	TGTGCCAGTCGAGGGGGGGTTTCGAACACCGGGGAGCTGTTTTTT
many	-	TRBV4-1	TRBJ2-2	CASSQKPGNTGELFF	TGCGCCAGCAGCCAAAAGCCCGGGAACACCGGGGAGCTGTTTTTT
-	TRBD1	TRBV6-6	TRBJ1-3	CASSYKQGAGNTIYF	TGTGCCAGCAGTTACAAACAGGGGGCTGGAAACACCATATATTTT
-	-	TRBV30	TRBJ1-2	CAWSATGGYTF	TGTGCCTGGAGTGCCACGGGAGGCTACACCTTC
-	TRBD1	TRBV15	TRBJ2-2	CATSPRGLGDTGELFF	TGTGCCACCAGCCCGAGGGGGCTGGGGGACACCGGGGAGCTGTTTTTT
-	-	TRBV19	TRBJ1-1	CASSNRVNTEAFF	TGTGCCAGTAGTAATCGAGTGAACACTGAAGCTTTCTTT
-	-	TRBV30	TRBJ1-2	CAWKIDTGSYGYTF	TGTGCCTGGAAGATCGACACAGGGAGTTACGGCTACACCTTC